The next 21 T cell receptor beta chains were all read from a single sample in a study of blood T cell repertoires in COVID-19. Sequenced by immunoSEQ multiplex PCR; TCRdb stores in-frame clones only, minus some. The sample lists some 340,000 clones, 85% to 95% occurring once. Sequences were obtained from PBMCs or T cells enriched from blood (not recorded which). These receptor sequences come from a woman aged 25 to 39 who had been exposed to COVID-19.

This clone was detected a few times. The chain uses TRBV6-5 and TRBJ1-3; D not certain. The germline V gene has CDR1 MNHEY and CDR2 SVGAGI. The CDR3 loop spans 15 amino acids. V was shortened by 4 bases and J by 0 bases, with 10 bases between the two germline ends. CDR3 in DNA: TGTGCCAGCAGTTCCCACACCGACTCTGGAAACACCATATATTTT. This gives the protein CASSSHTDSGNTIYF.

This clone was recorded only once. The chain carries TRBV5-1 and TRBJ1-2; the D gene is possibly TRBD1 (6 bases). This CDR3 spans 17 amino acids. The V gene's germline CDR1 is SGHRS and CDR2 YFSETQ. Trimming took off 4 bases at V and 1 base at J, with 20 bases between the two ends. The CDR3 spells CASSKMPGTNFNYGYTF. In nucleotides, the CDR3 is TGCGCCAGCAGCAAGATGCCTGGGACAAACTTTAACTATGGCTACACCTTC.

Written as DNA, the CDR3 is TGTGCCAGCAGCCACATGACAGGAGCTTCCCCCTACGAGCAGTACTTC. Translating gives CASSHMTGASPYEQYF. This chain connects TRBV5-6 to TRBJ2-7, with D possibly being TRBD1 (6 bases). Germline V lookup: CDR1 SGHDT, CDR2 YYEEEE. This CDR3 region has 16 residues. V lost 4 bases, J lost 2 bases, and 19 bases lay in between.

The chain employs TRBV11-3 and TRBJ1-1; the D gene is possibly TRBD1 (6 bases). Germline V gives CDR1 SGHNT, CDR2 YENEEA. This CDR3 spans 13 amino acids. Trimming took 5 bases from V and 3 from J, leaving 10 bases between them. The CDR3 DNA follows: TGTGCCAGCAGCGTGGACAGATACACTGAAGCTTTCTTT. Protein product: CASSVDRYTEAFF.

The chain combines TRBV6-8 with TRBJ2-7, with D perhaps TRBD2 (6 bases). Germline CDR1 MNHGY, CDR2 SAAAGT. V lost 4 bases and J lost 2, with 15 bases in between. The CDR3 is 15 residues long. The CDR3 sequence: CASSCAPGLPYEQYF. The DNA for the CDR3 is TGTGCCAGCAGTTGCGCTCCGGGACTTCCCTACGAGCAGTACTTC.

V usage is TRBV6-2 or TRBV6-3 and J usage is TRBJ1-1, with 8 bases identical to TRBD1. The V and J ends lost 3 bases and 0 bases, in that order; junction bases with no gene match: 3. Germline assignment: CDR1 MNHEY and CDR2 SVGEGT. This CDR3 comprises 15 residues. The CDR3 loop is CASSYRDRMNTEAFF. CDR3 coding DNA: TGTGCCAGCAGTTATAGGGACAGGATGAACACTGAAGCTTTCTTT.

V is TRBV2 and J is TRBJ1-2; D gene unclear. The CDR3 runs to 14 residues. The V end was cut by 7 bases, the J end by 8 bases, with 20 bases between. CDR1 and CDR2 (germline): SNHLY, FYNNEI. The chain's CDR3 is CASTREKLSRGYTF. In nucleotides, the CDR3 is TGTGCCAGCACCCGGGAGAAGTTAAGTCGGGGCTACACCTTC.

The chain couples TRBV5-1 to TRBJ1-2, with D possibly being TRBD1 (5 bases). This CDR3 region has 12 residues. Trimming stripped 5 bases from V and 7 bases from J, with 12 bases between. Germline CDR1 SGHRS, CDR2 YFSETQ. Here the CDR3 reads CASSNAGFGYTF. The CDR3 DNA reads TGCGCCAGCAGTAATGCAGGGTTTGGCTACACCTTC.

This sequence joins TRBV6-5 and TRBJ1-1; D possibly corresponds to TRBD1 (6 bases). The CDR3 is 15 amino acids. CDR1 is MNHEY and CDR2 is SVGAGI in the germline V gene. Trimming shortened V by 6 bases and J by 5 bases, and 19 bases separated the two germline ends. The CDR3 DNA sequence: TGTGCCAGCAGGCAGACAGGTTTTCAAACGACTGAAGCTTTCTTT. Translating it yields CASRQTGFQTTEAFF.

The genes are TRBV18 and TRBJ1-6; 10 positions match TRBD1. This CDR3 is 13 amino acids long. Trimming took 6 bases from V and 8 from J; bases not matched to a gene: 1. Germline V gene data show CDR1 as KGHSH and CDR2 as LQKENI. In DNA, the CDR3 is TGTGCCAGCTCGACAGGGGGCGATTCACCCCTCCACTTT. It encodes CASSTGGDSPLHF. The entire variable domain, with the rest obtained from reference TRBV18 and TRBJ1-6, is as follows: NAGVMQNPRHLVRRRGQEARLRCSPMKGHSHVYWYRQLPEEGLKFMVYLQKENIIDESGMPKERFSAEFPKEGPSILRIQQVVRGDSAAYFCASSTGGDSPLHFGNGTRLTVT.

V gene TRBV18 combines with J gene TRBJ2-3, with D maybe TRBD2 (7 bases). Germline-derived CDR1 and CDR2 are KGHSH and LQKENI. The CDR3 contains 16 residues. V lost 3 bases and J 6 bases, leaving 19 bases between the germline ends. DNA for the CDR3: TGTGCCAGCTCACCTCCAACAGGGAGGGGTAAGGATACGCAGTATTTT. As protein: CASSPPTGRGKDTQYF. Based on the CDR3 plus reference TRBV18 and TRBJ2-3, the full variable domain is NAGVMQNPRHLVRRRGQEARLRCSPMKGHSHVYWYRQLPEEGLKFMVYLQKENIIDESGMPKERFSAEFPKEGPSILRIQQVVRGDSAAYFCASSPPTGRGKDTQYFGPGTRLTVL.

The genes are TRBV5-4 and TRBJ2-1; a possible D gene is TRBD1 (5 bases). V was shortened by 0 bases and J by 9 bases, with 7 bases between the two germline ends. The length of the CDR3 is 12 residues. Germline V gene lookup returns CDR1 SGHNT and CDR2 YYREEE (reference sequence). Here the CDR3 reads CASSLDGAEQFF. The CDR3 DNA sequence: TGTGCCAGCAGCTTGGATGGGGCTGAGCAGTTCTTC.

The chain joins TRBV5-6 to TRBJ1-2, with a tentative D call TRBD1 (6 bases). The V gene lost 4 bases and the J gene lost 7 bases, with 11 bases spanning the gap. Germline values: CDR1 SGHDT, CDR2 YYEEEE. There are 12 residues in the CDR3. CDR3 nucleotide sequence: TGTGCCAGCAGCCCTACAGGGAGTGGCTACACCTTC. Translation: CASSPTGSGYTF.

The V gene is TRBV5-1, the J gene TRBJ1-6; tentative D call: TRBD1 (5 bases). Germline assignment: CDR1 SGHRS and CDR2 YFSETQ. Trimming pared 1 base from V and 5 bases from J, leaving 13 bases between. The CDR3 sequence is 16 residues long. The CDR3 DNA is TGCGCCAGCAGCTTGTCCCAGGGTAGTAATAATTCACCCCTCCACTTT. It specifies CASSLSQGSNNSPLHF.

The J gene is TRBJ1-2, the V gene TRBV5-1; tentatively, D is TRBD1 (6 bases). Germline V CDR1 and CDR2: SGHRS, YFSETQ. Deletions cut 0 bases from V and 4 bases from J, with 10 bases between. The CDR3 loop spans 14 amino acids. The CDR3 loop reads CASSLGQEGYGYTF. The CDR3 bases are TGCGCCAGCAGCTTGGGACAGGAAGGCTATGGCTACACCTTC. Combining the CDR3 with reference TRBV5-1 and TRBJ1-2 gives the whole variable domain KAGVTQTPRYLIKTRGQQVTLSCSPISGHRSVSWYQQTPGQGLQFLFEYFSETQRNKGNFPGRFSGRQFSNSRSEMNVSTLELGDSALYLCASSLGQEGYGYTFGSGTRLTVV.

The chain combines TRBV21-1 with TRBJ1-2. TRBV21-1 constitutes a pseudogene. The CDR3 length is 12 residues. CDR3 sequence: CASPVVRCGYTF. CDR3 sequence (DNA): TGTGCCAGCCCCGTGGTGAGATGTGGCTACACCTTC.

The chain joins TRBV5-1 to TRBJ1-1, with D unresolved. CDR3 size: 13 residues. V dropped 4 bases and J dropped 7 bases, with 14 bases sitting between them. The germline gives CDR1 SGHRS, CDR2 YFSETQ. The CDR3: CASSPSGELEAFF. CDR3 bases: TGCGCCAGCAGCCCATCGGGAGAGCTTGAAGCTTTCTTT.

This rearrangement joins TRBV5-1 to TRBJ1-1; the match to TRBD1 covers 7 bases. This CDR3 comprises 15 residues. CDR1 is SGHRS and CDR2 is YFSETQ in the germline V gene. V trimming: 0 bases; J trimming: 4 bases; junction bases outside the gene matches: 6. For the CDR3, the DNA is TGCGCCAGCAGCTTGGGTCACAGGGGATCCACTGAAGCTTTCTTT. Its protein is CASSLGHRGSTEAFF. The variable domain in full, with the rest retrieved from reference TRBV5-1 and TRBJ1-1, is KAGVTQTPRYLIKTRGQQVTLSCSPISGHRSVSWYQQTPGQGLQFLFEYFSETQRNKGNFPGRFSGRQFSNSRSEMNVSTLELGDSALYLCASSLGHRGSTEAFFGQGTRLTVV.

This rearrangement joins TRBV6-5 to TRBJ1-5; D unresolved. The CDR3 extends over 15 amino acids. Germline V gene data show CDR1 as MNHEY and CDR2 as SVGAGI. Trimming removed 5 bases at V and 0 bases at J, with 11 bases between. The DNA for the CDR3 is TGTGCCAGCAGTCCCACGGGGTATAGCAATCAGCCCCAGCATTTT. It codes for CASSPTGYSNQPQHF.

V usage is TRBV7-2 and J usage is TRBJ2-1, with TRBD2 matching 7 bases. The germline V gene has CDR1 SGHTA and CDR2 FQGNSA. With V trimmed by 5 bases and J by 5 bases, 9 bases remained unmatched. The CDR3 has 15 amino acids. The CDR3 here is CASSAGGAGNNEQFF. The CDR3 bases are TGTGCCAGCAGCGCCGGGGGAGCGGGAAACAATGAGCAGTTCTTC.

Here the CDR3 reads CASSPEVGGAVCEQFF. CDR3 nucleotide sequence: TGTGCCAGCAGCCCGGAGGTCGGGGGGGCTGTGTGTGAGCAGTTCTTC. This chain joins TRBV21-1 and TRBJ2-1; TRBD2 is the table's D call, not checked against the DNA. TRBV21-1 is assigned pseudogene status. This CDR3 region has 16 residues.